The T cell receptor beta chain under discussion was sequenced for a study of cytomegalovirus exposure and HLA in healthy donors. V was pared by 5 bases and J by 4 bases, with 14 bases of the junction left unmatched. This CDR3 is 19 amino acids long. Per the germline V gene, CDR1 is SGHTA and CDR2 is FQGTGA. The PCR used 60 Vbeta and 13 Jbeta primers. The table came from immunoSEQ multiplex PCR; TCRdb's copy has only in-frame clones and leaves some out. Among tens of thousands of clones listed, around four fifths were seen once. Study-wide results and limits: TCR beta chain V- and J-gene trimming was linked, in a later analysis, to a missense variant in DCLRE1C. Associated with cytomegalovirus, according to the listing, were 150 to 200 TCR beta chains. In the analysis, some V segments, TRBV6-2 and TRBV6-3 included, were excluded as indistinguishable.

This clone was observed once. Its antigen is undetermined. V and J are TRBV7-3 and TRBJ2-3; 14 nucleotides match TRBD2. This TCR came from a male donor in good health and CMV-seronegative. Sequencing was carried out using PBMCs. The CDR3, as DNA: TGTGCCAGCAGCGACAAAGTAAGACTAGCGGGGGGGCGACCAGATACGCAGTATTTT. It encodes CASSDKVRLAGGRPDTQYF. Supplemented by reference TRBV7-3 and TRBJ2-3, the full variable domain reads GAGVSQTPSNKVTEKGKYVELRCDPISGHTALYWYRQSLGQGPEFLIYFQGTGAADDSGLPNDRFFAVRPEGSVSTLKIQRTERGDSAVYLCASSDKVRLAGGRPDTQYFGPGTRLTVL.